This TCR beta chain was profiled in a study of T cells in Graves' hyperthyroidism and ophthalmopathy. On the study more broadly: Once the initial diagnosis was made, peripheral blood was obtained before any treatment.

Subjects aged 18 to 65 presented with newly diagnosed hyperthyroidism of less than 2 months' duration. TCR beta CDR3 regions were amplified from RNA transcripts. The TCR CDR3 first-round RT-PCR relied on the HTBI primer set. TCRdb reprocessed the multiplex PCR reads with MiXCR, giving one entry per CDR3 protein. The table lists about half a million distinct CDR3 sequences, about 20% of them singletons. V lost 3 bases and J lost 4, with 15 bases in between. The CDR3 is 15 residues long. Concerning this clonotype itself: The target antigen is unknown.

Broader study findings: Most thyroid clonotypes expanded above 0.001 appeared in blood too.

The sequenced sample was blood. The TCR was taken from a man younger than 35 with Graves' hyperthyroidism. This rearrangement joins TRBV12-3 or TRBV12-4 to TRBJ1-2; a possible D gene is TRBD1 (6 bases). The CDR3 loop is CASSLKAGVFYGYTF. CDR3 nucleotide sequence: TGTGCCAGCAGTTTGAAGGCAGGGGTCTTCTATGGCTACACCTTC.